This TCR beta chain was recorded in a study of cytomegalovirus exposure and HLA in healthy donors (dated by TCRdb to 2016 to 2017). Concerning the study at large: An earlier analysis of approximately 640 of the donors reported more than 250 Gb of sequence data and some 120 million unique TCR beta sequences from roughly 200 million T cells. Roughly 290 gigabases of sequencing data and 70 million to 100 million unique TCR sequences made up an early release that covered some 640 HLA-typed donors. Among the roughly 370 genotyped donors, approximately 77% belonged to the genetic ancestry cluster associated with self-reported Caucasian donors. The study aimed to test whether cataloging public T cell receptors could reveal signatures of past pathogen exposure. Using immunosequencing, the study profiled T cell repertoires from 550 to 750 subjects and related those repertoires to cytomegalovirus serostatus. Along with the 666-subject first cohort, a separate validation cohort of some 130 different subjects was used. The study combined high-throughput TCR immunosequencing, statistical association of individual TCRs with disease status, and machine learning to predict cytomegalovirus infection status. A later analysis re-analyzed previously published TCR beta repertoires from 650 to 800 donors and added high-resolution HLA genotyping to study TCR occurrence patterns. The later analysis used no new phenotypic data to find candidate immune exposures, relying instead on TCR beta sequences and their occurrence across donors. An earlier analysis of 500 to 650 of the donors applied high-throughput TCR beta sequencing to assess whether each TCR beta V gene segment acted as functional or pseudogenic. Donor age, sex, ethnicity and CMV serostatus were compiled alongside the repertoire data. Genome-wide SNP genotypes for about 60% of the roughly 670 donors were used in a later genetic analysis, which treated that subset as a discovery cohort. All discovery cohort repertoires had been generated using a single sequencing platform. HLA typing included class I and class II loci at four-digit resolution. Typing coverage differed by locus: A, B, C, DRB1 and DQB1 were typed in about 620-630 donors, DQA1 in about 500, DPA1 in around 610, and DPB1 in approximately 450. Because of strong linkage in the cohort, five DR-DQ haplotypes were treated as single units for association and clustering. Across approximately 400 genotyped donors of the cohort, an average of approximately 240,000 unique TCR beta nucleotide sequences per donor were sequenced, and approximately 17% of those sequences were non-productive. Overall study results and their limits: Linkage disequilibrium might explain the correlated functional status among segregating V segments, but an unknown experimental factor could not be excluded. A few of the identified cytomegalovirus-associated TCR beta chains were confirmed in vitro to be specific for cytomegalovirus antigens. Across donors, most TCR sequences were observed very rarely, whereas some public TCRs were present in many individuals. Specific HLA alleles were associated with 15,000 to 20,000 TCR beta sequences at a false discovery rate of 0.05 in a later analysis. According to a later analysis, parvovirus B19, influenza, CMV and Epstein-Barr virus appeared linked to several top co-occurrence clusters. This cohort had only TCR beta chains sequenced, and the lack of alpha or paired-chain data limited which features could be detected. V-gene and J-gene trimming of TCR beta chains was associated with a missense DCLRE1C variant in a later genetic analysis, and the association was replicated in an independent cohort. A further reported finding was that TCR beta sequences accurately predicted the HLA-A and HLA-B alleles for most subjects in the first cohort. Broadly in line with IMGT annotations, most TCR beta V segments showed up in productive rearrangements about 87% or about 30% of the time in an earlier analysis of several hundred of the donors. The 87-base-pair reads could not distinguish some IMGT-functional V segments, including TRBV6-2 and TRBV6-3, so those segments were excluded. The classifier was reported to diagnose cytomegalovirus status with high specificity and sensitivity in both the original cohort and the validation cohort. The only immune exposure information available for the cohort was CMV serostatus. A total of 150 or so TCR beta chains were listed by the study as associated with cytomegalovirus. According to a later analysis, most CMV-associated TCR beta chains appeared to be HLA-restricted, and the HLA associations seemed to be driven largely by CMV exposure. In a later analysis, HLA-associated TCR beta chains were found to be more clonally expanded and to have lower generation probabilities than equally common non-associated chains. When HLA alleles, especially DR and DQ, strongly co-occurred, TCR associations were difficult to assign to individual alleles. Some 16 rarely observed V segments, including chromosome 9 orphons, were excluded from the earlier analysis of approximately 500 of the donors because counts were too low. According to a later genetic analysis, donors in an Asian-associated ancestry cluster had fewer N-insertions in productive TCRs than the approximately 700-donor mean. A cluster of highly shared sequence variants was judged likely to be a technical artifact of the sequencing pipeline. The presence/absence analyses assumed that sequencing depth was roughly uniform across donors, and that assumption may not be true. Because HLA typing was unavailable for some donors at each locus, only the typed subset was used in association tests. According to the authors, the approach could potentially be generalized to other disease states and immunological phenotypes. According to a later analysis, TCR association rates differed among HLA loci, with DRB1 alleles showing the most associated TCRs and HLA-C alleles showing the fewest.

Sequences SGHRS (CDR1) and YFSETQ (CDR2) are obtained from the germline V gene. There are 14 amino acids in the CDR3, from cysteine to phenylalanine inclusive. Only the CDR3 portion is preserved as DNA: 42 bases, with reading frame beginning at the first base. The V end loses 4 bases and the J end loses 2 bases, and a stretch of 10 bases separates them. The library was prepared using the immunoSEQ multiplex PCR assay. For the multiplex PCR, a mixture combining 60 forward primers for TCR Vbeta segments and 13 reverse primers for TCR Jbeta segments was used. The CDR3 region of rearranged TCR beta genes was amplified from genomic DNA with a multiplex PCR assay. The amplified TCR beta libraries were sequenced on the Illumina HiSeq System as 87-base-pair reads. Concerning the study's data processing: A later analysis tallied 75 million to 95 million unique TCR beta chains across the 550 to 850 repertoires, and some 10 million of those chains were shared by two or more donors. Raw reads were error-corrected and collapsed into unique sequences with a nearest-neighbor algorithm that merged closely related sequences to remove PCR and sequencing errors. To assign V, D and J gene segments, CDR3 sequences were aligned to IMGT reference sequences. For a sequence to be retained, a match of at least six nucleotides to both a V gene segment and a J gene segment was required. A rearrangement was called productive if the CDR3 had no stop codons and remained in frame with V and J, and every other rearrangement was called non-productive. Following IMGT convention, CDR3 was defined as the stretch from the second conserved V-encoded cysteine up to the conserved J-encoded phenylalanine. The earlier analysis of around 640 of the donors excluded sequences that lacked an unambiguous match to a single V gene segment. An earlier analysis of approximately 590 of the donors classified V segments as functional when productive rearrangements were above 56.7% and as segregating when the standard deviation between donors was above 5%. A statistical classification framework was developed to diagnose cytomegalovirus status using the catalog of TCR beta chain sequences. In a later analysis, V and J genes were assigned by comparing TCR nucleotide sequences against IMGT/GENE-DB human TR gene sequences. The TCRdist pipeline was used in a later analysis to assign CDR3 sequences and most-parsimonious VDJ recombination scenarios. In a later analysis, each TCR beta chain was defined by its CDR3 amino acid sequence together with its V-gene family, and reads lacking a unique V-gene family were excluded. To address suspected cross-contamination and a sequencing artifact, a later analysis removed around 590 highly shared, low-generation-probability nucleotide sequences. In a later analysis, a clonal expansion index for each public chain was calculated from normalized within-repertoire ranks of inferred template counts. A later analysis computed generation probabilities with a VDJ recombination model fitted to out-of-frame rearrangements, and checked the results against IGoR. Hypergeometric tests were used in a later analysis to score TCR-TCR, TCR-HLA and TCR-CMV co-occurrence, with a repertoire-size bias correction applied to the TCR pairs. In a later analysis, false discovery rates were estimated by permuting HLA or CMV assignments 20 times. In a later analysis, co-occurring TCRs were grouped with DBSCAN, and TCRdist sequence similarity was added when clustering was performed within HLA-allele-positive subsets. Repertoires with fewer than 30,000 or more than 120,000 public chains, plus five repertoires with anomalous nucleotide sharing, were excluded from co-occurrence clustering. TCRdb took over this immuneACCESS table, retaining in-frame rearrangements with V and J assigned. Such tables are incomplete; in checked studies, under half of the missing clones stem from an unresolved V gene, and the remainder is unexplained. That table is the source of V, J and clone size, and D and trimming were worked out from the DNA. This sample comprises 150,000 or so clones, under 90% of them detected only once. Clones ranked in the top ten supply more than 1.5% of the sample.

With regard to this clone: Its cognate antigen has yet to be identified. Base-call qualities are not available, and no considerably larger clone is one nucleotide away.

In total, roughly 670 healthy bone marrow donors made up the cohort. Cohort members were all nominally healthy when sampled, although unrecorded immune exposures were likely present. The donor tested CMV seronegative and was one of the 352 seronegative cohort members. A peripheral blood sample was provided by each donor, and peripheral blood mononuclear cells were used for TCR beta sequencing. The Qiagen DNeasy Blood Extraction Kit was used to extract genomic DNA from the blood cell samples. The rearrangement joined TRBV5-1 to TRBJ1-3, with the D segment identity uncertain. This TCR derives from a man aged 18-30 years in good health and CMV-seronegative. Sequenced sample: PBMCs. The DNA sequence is TGCGCCAGCAGCCTGACGGGGACTGGAAACACCATATATTTT. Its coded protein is CASSLTGTGNTIYF.